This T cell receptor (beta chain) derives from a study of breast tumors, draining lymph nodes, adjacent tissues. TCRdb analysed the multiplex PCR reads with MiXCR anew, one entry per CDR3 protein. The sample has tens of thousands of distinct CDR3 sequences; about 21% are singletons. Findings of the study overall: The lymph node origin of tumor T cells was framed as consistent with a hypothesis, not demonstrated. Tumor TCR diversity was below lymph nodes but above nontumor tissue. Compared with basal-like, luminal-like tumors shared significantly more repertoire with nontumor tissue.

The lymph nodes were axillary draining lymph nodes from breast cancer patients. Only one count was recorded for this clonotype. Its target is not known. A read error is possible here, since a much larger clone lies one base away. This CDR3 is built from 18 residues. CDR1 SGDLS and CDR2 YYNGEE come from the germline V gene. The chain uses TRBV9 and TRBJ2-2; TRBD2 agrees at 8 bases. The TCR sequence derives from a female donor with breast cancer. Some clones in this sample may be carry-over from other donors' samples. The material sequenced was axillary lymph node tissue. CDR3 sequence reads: CATSPLTAGLGLTGELFF. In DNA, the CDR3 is TGTGCCACCAGCCCACTAACGGCGGGACTAGGCCTCACCGGGGAGCTGTTTTTT.